Below are 25 T cell receptor beta chains sequenced from a single sample in a study of blood T cell repertoires in COVID-19. Clones were read by immunoSEQ multiplex PCR, and TCRdb kept only the in-frame ones, dropping some. The table lists fewer than 350,000 clones, about nine tenths of them singletons. The sample taken for sequencing was PBMCs or T cells enriched from blood (not recorded which). The receptors originated from a man aged 55 to 69 who had recovered from COVID-19.

The chain links TRBV7-9 to TRBJ1-3; D is undetermined. From germline, CDR1 is SEHNR and CDR2 FQNEAQ (reference sequence). CDR3 size: 13 residues. V gave up 4 bases and J gave up 7 bases, with 11 bases separating them. CDR3 DNA: TGTGCCAGCAGCTCCAGCCCAGGCAACACCATATATTTT. It specifies CASSSSPGNTIYF. The whole variable domain, filled in from reference TRBV7-9 and TRBJ1-3, reads DTGVSQNPRHKITKRGQNVTFRCDPISEHNRLYWYRQTLGQGPEFLTYFQNEAQLEKSRLLSDRFSAERPKGSFSTLEIQRTEQGDSAMYLCASSSSPGNTIYFGEGSWLTVV.

The chain is built from TRBV29-1 and TRBJ2-7; 7 positions match TRBD2. This CDR3 comprises 12 residues. The V gene end was trimmed by 7 bases and the J gene end by 13 bases; junction bases not matched to a gene: 16. Germline CDR1 and CDR2: SQVTM and ANQGSEA. The CDR3 nucleotides read TGCAGCGCTAAGCTCAACGGCGGGAGTTATTACTTC. This codes for CSAKLNGGSYYF.

This rearrangement joins TRBV30 to TRBJ1-1; 8 bases agree with TRBD1. Unmatched junction bases numbered 6, after V lost 2 bases and J lost 1 base. Germline V gives CDR1 GTSNPN, CDR2 SVGIG (reference sequence). This CDR3 is built from 15 residues. This chain's CDR3 is CAWSRTGTGNTEAFF. CDR3 bases: TGTGCCTGGAGTAGAACCGGGACAGGGAACACTGAAGCTTTCTTT.

V and J are TRBV9 and TRBJ1-2, with 9 bases that match TRBD1. Germline CDR1 reads SGDLS; CDR2 reads YYNGEE. The CDR3 length is 15 residues. V shed 2 bases, J shed 2 bases, and the junction held 4 bases outside the gene matches. The CDR3: CASSVLQGANYGYTF. The DNA for the CDR3 is TGTGCCAGCAGCGTCCTACAGGGGGCGAACTATGGCTACACCTTC. Based on the CDR3 plus reference TRBV9 and TRBJ1-2, the full variable domain is DSGVTQTPKHLITATGQRVTLRCSPRSGDLSVYWYQQSLDQGLQFLIQYYNGEERAKGNILERFSAQQFPDLHSELNLSSLELGDSALYFCASSVLQGANYGYTFGSGTRLTVV.

The V call is TRBV20-1, the J call TRBJ1-5; D not resolved. Trimming cost V 3 bases and J 4 bases, with 10 bases left between them. Germline V gives CDR1 DFQATT, CDR2 SNEGSKA (reference sequence). The CDR3 sequence is 13 residues long. The CDR3 is CSASLKSNQPQHF. The CDR3 DNA is TGCAGTGCTAGTTTGAAGAGTAATCAGCCCCAGCATTTT.

A note on this clone: A junction end diverges from the germline sequence, so it may reflect a read error. CDR3 protein: CASSSLAGGNAGELFF. The CDR3 nucleotides read TGTGCCAGCAGCTCCTTAGCGGGAGGGAACGCCGGGGAGCTGTTTTTT. J is TRBJ2-2 and V is TRBV7-8; TRBD2 matches 11 bases. CDR3 length: 16 amino acids. Germline CDR1 reads SGHVS; CDR2 reads FQNEAQ.

The chain joins TRBV5-1 to TRBJ1-4; 7 nucleotides agree with TRBD1. This CDR3 comprises 16 residues. The V gene's germline CDR1 is SGHRS and CDR2 YFSETQ. The V and J ends lost 4 bases and 1 base, in that order; junction bases with no gene match: 7. CDR3: CASSPPRGVTNEKLFF. Here the CDR3 DNA reads TGCGCCAGCAGCCCGCCCAGGGGGGTAACTAATGAAAAACTGTTTTTT. The whole variable domain, filled in from reference TRBV5-1 and TRBJ1-4, reads KAGVTQTPRYLIKTRGQQVTLSCSPISGHRSVSWYQQTPGQGLQFLFEYFSETQRNKGNFPGRFSGRQFSNSRSEMNVSTLELGDSALYLCASSPPRGVTNEKLFFGSGTQLSVL.

V is TRBV9 and J is TRBJ2-2; 8 nucleotides agree with TRBD2. Germline V gene sequence: CDR1 SGDLS, CDR2 YYNGEE. The V gene end was trimmed by 7 bases and the J gene end by 1 base; junction bases not matched to a gene: 3. The CDR3 totals 14 residues. The CDR3 reads CASDTSGNTGELFF. The CDR3 DNA reads as TGTGCCAGCGATACTAGCGGGAACACCGGGGAGCTGTTTTTT.

The chain has TRBV10-3 and TRBJ2-5, with a weak D call TRBD2 (5 bases). V gave up 3 bases and J gave up 5 bases, with 7 bases separating them. The CDR3 extends over 12 amino acids. Looked up from germline, CDR1 is ENHRY and CDR2 is SYGVKD. The CDR3 nucleotides read TGTGCCATCAGTGAAACGGGGGAGACCCAGTACTTC. Encoded protein: CAISETGETQYF.

This chain links TRBV28 with TRBJ1-1, with D uncertain. V lost 5 bases, J lost 2 bases, and 12 bases lay in between. The CDR3 totals 14 residues. Germline lookup yields CDR1 MDHEN and CDR2 SYDVKM. The CDR3, as DNA: TGTGCCAGCAGTGTTAATGTAGTAAACACTGAAGCTTTCTTT. Its protein product is CASSVNVVNTEAFF.

This clone turned up a few times. The chain uses TRBV29-1 and TRBJ1-1; D possibly corresponds to TRBD1 (6 bases). The germline V and J ends were trimmed by 1 base and 4 bases, with 13 bases remaining between them. CDR3 length: 14 residues. CDR1 and CDR2 from the germline V gene are SQVTM and ANQGSEA. This CDR3 is CSVEAVQGITEAFF. CDR3 bases: TGCAGCGTTGAAGCGGTCCAGGGGATCACTGAAGCTTTCTTT.

The gene calls are TRBV5-6 and TRBJ1-2, with D possibly TRBD1 on 6 matching bases. Looked up from germline, CDR1 is SGHDT and CDR2 is YYEEEE. Trimming took 4 bases from V and 4 from J, leaving 11 bases between them. The CDR3 has 13 residues. This CDR3 is CASSPGTLYGYTF. Written as DNA, the CDR3 is TGTGCCAGCAGCCCTGGGACACTCTATGGCTACACCTTC.

The chain employs TRBV9 and TRBJ2-2; TRBD1 might be the D (7 bases). Germline V gene data show CDR1 as SGDLS and CDR2 as YYNGEE. V was shortened by 0 bases and J by 6 bases, with 15 bases between the two germline ends. The CDR3 is made up of 16 amino acids. The CDR3 loop reads CASSVAGGTLAGELFF. CDR3 nucleotides: TGTGCCAGCAGCGTAGCAGGGGGGACTTTAGCCGGGGAGCTGTTTTTT.

V gene TRBV5-5 combines with J gene TRBJ1-2; D unresolved. V lost 0 bases to trimming and J lost 4 bases, with 7 bases between them. The CDR3 covers 13 residues. Germline values: CDR1 SGHKS, CDR2 YYEKEE (reference sequence). The CDR3 loop reads CASSLDPGYGYTF. CDR3 nucleotide sequence: TGTGCCAGCAGCTTGGATCCAGGCTATGGCTACACCTTC. Using reference TRBV5-5 and TRBJ1-2 for the parts outside the CDR3, the full variable domain is DAGVTQSPTHLIKTRGQQVTLRCSPISGHKSVSWYQQVLGQGPQFIFQYYEKEERGRGNFPDRFSARQFPNYSSELNVNALLLGDSALYLCASSLDPGYGYTFGSGTRLTVV.

The rearrangement links TRBV15 to TRBJ2-2, with 9 bases lining up with TRBD2. The CDR3 spans 16 residues. The J segment lost 4 bases and the V segment lost 2 bases, leaving 5 bases of the junction unmatched. Germline CDR1 reads LNHNV; CDR2 reads YYDKDF (reference sequence). The CDR3 sequence is CATSRLAGVGTGELFF. The CDR3 DNA follows: TGTGCCACCAGCAGATTAGCGGGAGTGGGCACCGGGGAGCTGTTTTTT.

The chain combines TRBV5-1 with TRBJ2-1, with TRBD2 identical over 12 bases. CDR3 length: 19 amino acids. The germline V gene encodes CDR1 SGHRS and CDR2 YFSETQ. V dropped 0 bases and J dropped 6; count of bases not matched to a gene: 13. The CDR3 DNA is TGCGCCAGCAGCTTGGTCGGACTAGCGGGAACTCCCGACTCCAATGAGCAGTTCTTC. As protein: CASSLVGLAGTPDSNEQFF. The whole variable domain, remainder taken from reference TRBV5-1 and TRBJ2-1, is KAGVTQTPRYLIKTRGQQVTLSCSPISGHRSVSWYQQTPGQGLQFLFEYFSETQRNKGNFPGRFSGRQFSNSRSEMNVSTLELGDSALYLCASSLVGLAGTPDSNEQFFGPGTRLTVL.

The J gene is TRBJ2-7, the V gene TRBV7-8; 9 bases are a match to TRBD2. V trimming: 5 bases; J trimming: 6 bases; junction bases outside the gene matches: 2. CDR1 and CDR2 (germline): SGHVS, FQNEAQ. The CDR3 runs 12 residues. CDR3 coding DNA: TGTGCCAGCAGCAGAGCGGGAGGCGAGCAGTACTTC. Translated: CASSRAGGEQYF.

The chain joins TRBV18 to TRBJ1-1, with D perhaps TRBD1 (6 bases). The V end lost 4 bases, the J end lost 3 bases, and 12 bases lay between the germline ends. The CDR3 runs 14 residues. Germline V lookup: CDR1 KGHSH, CDR2 LQKENI. As DNA, the CDR3 is TGTGCCAGCTCACAAACACAGGGACACACTGAAGCTTTCTTT. The encoded protein is CASSQTQGHTEAFF. The full variable domain, with the rest looked up from reference TRBV18 and TRBJ1-1, is NAGVMQNPRHLVRRRGQEARLRCSPMKGHSHVYWYRQLPEEGLKFMVYLQKENIIDESGMPKERFSAEFPKEGPSILRIQQVVRGDSAAYFCASSQTQGHTEAFFGQGTRLTVV.

This chain links TRBV3-1 (or the pseudogene TRBV3-2) with TRBJ2-1, with no clear D. The germline V gene encodes CDR1 LGHDT and CDR2 YNNKEL (reference sequence). This CDR3 spans 11 amino acids. V was trimmed by 7 bases and J by 3 bases, leaving 4 bases between them. For the CDR3, the DNA is TGTGCCAGCACTCTCTACAATGAGCAGTTCTTC. This translates into CASTLYNEQFF.

The chain uses TRBV9 and TRBJ2-1; TRBD2 aligns across 7 bases. The CDR3 totals 18 residues. Trimming cost V 1 base and J 0 bases; bases outside gene matches: 10. Germline V CDR1 and CDR2: SGDLS, YYNGEE. CDR3 amino acids: CASSVSKRGMSSYNEQFF. The CDR3 DNA reads TGTGCCAGCAGCGTATCGAAGCGGGGTATGAGCTCCTACAATGAGCAGTTCTTC.

This chain links TRBV29-1 with TRBJ2-5; the D gene is possibly TRBD2 (6 bases). V was trimmed by 6 bases and J by 2 bases, leaving 13 bases between them. Germline loops: CDR1 SQVTM, CDR2 ANQGSEA. The CDR3 length is 13 residues. Here the CDR3 DNA reads TGCAGCGTCGGGGACGGACTACAAGAGACCCAGTACTTC. This encodes CSVGDGLQETQYF.

This chain uses TRBV6-5 with TRBJ2-7, with D tentatively TRBD2 (5 bases). This CDR3 comprises 14 residues. Germline V gene data show CDR1 as MNHEY and CDR2 as SVGAGI. Between the trimmed V and J ends, which lost 6 bases and 4 bases, there was a span of 16 bases. CDR3 loop: CASSDHLSGYEQYF. CDR3 bases: TGTGCCAGCAGCGACCATCTGAGCGGATACGAGCAGTACTTC.

This chain links TRBV7-9 with TRBJ2-7, with a weak D call TRBD2 (6 bases). Germline-derived CDR1 and CDR2 are SEHNR and FQNEAQ (reference sequence). This CDR3 contains 14 residues. Trimming removed 3 bases from V and 5 bases from J, with 14 bases in between. Here the CDR3 reads CASSFSGGRNEQYF. CDR3 nucleotide sequence: TGTGCCAGCAGCTTCTCTGGGGGGAGGAACGAGCAGTACTTC.

The chain carries TRBV7-3 and TRBJ2-3, with no clear D. CDR3 length: 14 residues. The germline V gene has CDR1 SGHTA and CDR2 FQGTGA. V dropped 2 bases and J dropped 2 bases, with 8 bases sitting between them. CDR3 DNA sequence: TGTGCCAGCAGCTTATCCCTGTACACAGATACGCAGTATTTT. It translates to CASSLSLYTDTQYF.

To note about this clone: Other DNA sequences in the sample encode the same CDR3. The chain joins TRBV9 to TRBJ1-2; D gene unclear. Germline CDR1 and CDR2: SGDLS and YYNGEE. Deletions cut 4 bases from V and 2 bases from J, with 12 bases between. This CDR3 has 14 residues. The CDR3 protein is CASSPQTTNYGYTF. The CDR3 bases are TGTGCCAGCAGCCCCCAGACAACCAACTATGGCTACACCTTC.